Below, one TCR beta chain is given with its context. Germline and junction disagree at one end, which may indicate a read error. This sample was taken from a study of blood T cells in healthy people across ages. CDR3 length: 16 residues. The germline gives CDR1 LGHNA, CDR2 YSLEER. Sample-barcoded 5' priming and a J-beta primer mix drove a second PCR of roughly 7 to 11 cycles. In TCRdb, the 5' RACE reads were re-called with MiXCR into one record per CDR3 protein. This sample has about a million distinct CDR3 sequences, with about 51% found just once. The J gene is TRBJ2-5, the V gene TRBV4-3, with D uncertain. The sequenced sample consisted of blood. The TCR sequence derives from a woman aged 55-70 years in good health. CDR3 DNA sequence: TGCGCCGGCAGCCAAGATCTAACAGTACTCGAAGAGACCCAGTACTTC. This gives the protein CAGSQDLTVLEETQYF.